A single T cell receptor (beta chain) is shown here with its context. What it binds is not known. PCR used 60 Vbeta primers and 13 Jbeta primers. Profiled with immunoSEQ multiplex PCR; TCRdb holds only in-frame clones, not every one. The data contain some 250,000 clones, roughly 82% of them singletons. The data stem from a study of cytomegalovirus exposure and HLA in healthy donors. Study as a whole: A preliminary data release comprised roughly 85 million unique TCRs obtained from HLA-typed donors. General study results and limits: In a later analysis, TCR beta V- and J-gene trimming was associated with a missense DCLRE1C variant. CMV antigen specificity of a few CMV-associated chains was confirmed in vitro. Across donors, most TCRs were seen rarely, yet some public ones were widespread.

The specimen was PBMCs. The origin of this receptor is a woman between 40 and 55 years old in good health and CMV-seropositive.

Here the CDR3 reads CASTRGHEDTQYF. The DNA for the CDR3 is TGTGCCAGTACCAGGGGGCATGAAGATACGCAGTATTTT. The chain carries TRBV19 and TRBJ2-3, with 8 bases fitting TRBD1. V lost 7 bases and J lost 5; bases outside the gene matches: 5. This CDR3 has 13 residues. The V gene's germline CDR1 is LNHDA and CDR2 SQIVND (reference sequence).